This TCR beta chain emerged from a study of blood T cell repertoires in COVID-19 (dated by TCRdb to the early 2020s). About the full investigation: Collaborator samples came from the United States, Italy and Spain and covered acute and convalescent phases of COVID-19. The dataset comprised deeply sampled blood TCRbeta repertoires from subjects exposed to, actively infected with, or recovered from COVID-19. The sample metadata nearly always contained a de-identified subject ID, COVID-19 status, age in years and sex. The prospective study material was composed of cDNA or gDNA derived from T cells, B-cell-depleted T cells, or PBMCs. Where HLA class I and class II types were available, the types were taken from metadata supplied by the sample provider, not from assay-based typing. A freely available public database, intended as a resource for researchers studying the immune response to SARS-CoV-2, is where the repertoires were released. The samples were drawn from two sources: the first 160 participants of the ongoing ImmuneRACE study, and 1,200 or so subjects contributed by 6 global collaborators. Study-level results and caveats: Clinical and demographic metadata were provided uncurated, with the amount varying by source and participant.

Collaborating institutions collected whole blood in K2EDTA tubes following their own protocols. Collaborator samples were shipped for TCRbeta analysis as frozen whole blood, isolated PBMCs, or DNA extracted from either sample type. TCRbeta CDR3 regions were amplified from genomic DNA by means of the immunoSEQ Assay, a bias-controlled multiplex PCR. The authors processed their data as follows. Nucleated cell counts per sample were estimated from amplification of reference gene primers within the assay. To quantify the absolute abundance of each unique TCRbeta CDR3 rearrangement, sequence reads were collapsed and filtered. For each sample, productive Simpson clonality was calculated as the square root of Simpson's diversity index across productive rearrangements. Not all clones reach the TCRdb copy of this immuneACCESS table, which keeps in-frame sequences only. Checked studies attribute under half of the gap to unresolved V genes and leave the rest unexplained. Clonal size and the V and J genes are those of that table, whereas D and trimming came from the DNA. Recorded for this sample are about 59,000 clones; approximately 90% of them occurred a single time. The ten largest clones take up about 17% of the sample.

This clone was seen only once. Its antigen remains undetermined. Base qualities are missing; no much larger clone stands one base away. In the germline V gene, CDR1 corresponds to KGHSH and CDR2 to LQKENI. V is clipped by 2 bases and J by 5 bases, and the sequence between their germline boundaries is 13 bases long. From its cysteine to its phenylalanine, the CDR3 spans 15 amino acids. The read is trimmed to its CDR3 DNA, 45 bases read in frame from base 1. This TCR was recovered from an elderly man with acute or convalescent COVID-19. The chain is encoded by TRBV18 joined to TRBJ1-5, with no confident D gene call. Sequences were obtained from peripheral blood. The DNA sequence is TGTGCCAGCTCACCAGGAGAGGCCGCTTATCAGCCCCAGCATTTT. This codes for CASSPGEAAYQPQHF.